This T cell receptor beta chain was profiled in a study of identical twins. MiXCR, run by TCRdb on the 5' RACE reads, gives a single entry per CDR3 protein. The table shows 600,000 to 800,000 distinct CDR3 sequences, with 21% occurring only once. V lost 3 bases and J lost 4; bases outside the gene matches: 4. This CDR3 comprises 14 residues. CDR1 and CDR2 from the germline V gene are SNHLY and FYNNEI. This clonotype was picked up a small number of times. This sample was also put to use in a study of T cells expressing NK-cell markers.

The TCR sequence derives from a woman aged 18 to 35 in good health. The specimen was PBMCs. The rearrangement links TRBV2 to TRBJ2-7; TRBD2 aligns across 9 bases. The CDR3 protein is CASSDALAGYEQYF. CDR3 nucleotides: TGTGCCAGCAGTGATGCCCTAGCGGGGTACGAGCAGTACTTC. Using reference TRBV2 and TRBJ2-7 for the parts outside the CDR3, the full variable domain is EPEVTQTPSHQVTQMGQEVILRCVPISNHLYFYWYRQILGQKVEFLVSFYNNEISEKSEIFDDQFSVERPDGSNFTLKIRSTKLEDSAMYFCASSDALAGYEQYFGPGTRLTVT.